The sequence of this T cell receptor beta chain was determined in a study of response to subunit inactivated influenza vaccine. Whole-study findings and limits: The authors proposed limited new T cell recruitment per seasonal influenza vaccination.

Trimming at V came to 2 bases and at J to 7 bases, leaving 7 bases not matched to a gene. From germline, CDR1 is MDHEN and CDR2 SYDVKM. The CDR3 is 15 residues long. This clonotype ranks as medium-sized. The antigen remains undetermined. TCRdb reanalysed the RT-PCR reads using MiXCR and keeps one entry per CDR3 protein. The repertoire consists of 150,000 or so distinct CDR3 sequences, with roughly a tenth occurring once and the leading ten covering around 12%. The clonotype was recovered from a man aged 50 or older who received an inactivated influenza vaccine. The gene calls are TRBV28 and TRBJ2-2; 7 bases map to TRBD1. The material was non-naive T cells sorted from PBMCs, obtained more than 35 days after vaccination. Here the CDR3 reads CASSLLATGDGELFF. CDR3 nucleotide sequence: TGTGCCAGCAGTTTACTTGCCACAGGGGACGGGGAGCTGTTTTTT.